The sequence of this T cell receptor beta chain was determined in a study of early T cells in non-severe SARS-CoV-2 infection. Looking at the study overall: Sequencing was performed on bulk RNA from unsorted whole blood, leaving chains unpaired.

In germline, CDR1 is LGHNA, CDR2 YNFKEQ. The CDR3 runs to 15 residues. V lost 5 bases and J 1 base, leaving 13 bases between the germline ends. General study points: VDJdb matches were skewed toward anti-spike CD8 T cell responses.

The protocol attached unique molecular identifiers to individual cDNA molecules. TCRdb used MiXCR to reprocess the 5' RACE reads, holding one entry per CDR3 protein. The data contain some 45,000 distinct CDR3 sequences, roughly 4% of them singletons. There are many counts of this clonotype. What it recognizes is unknown. J is TRBJ2-3 and V is TRBV4-2; D may match TRBD1 or TRBD2 (5 bases each). The sample taken for sequencing was whole blood. The receptor was derived from an adult who was a healthcare worker with PCR-confirmed SARS-CoV-2 infection or an uninfected control (not recorded which). The CDR3 sequence: CASSSQGTGTDTQYF. CDR3 nucleotide sequence: TGTGCCAGCAGCTCCCAAGGGACCGGCACAGATACGCAGTATTTT.